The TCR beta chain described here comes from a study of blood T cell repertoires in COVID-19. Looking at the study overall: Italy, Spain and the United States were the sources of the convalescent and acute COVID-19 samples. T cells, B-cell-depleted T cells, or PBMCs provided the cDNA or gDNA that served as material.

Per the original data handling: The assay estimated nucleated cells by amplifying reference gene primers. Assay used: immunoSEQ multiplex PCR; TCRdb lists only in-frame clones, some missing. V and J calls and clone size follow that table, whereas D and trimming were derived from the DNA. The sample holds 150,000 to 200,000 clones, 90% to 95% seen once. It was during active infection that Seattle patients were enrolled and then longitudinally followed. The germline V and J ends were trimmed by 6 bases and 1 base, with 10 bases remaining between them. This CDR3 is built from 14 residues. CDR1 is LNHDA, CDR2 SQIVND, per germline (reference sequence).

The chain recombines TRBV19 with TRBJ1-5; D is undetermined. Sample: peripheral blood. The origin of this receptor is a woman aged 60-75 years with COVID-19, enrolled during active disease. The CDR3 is CASSPVVSNQPQHF. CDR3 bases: TGTGCCAGTAGCCCCGTAGTGAGCAATCAGCCCCAGCATTTT. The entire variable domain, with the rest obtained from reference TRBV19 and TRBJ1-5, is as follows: DGGITQSPKYLFRKEGQNVTLSCEQNLNHDAMYWYRQDPGQGLRLIYYSQIVNDFQKGDIAEGYSVSREKKESFPLTVTSAQKNPTAFYLCASSPVVSNQPQHFGDGTRLSIL.